This T cell receptor beta chain was retrieved from a study of cytomegalovirus exposure and HLA in healthy donors. Study findings and constraints: Analysis performed later found around 15,000 TCR beta sequences associated with HLA alleles at 0.05 false discovery rate. Later genetic work tied a missense DCLRE1C variant to beta-chain V and J trimming.

This CDR3 is built from 16 residues. Trimming took 4 bases from V and 2 from J, leaving 16 bases between them. The germline gives CDR1 SGDLS, CDR2 YYNGEE. Researchers ran the PCR with 60 Vbeta and 13 Jbeta primers. The repertoire was sequenced with immunoSEQ multiplex PCR; TCRdb's copy has only in-frame clones and lacks some. Among about 160,000 clones listed, about three quarters were seen once. Concerning this clone itself: What it recognizes is unknown.

The V call is TRBV9, the J call TRBJ2-1, with a possible D match to TRBD1 (6 bases). The sequence came from a man between 18 and 35 years old in good health and CMV-seropositive. The sample comprised PBMCs. CDR3 coding DNA: TGTGCCAGCAGCCCACAAGGTGGGGGCGCCTACAATGAGCAGTTCTTC. This translates into CASSPQGGGAYNEQFF.